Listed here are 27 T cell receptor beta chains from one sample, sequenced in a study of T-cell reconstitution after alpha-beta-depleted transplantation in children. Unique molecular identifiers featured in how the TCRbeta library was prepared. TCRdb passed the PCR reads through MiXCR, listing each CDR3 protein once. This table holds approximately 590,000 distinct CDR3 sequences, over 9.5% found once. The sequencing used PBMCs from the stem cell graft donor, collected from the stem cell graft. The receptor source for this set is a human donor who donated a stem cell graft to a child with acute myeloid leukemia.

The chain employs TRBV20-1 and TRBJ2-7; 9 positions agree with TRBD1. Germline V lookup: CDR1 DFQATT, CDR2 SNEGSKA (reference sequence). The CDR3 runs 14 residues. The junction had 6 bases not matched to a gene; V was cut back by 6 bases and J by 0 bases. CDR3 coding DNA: TGCAGTGCGGCCGGGACAGGGCTCTCCTACGAGCAGTACTTC. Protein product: CSAAGTGLSYEQYF.

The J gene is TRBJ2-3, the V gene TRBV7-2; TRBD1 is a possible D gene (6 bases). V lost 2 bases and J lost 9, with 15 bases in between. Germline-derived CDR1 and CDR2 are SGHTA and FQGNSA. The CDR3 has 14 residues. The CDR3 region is CASSLRGTTGTQYF. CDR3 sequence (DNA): TGTGCCAGCAGCTTAAGGGGGACCACGGGGACGCAGTATTTT.

The DNA of the CDR3 is TGTGCCAGCAGTCCGACTAGCGGGAGGGACTACGAGCAGTACTTC. This translates into CASSPTSGRDYEQYF. The V call is TRBV25-1, the J call TRBJ2-7, with 14 bases lining up with TRBD2. The CDR3 is 15 amino acids. Germline V gene data show CDR1 as MGHDK and CDR2 as SYGVNS. V was pared by 5 bases and J by 3 bases, with 3 bases of the junction left unmatched.

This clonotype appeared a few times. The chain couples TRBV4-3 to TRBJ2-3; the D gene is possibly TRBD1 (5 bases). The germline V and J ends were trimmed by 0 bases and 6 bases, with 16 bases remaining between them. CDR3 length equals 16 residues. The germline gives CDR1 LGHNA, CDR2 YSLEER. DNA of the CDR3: TGCGCCAGCAGCCAAGATACAGGCTGGAAGGTTGATACGCAGTATTTT. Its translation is CASSQDTGWKVDTQYF.

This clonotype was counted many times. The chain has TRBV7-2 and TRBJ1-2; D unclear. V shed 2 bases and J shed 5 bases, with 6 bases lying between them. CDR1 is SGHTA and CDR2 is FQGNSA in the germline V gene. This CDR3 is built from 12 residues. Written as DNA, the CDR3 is TGTGCCAGCAGCTTATCAGCTTATGGCTACACCTTC. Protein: CASSLSAYGYTF.

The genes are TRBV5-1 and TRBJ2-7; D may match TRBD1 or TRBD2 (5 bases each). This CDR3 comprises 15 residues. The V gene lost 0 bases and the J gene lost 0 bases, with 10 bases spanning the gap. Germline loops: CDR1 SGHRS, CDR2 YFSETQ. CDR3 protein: CASSLGDAVSYEQYF. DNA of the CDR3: TGCGCCAGCAGCTTGGGGGACGCGGTCTCCTACGAGCAGTACTTC. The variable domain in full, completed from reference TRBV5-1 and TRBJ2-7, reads KAGVTQTPRYLIKTRGQQVTLSCSPISGHRSVSWYQQTPGQGLQFLFEYFSETQRNKGNFPGRFSGRQFSNSRSEMNVSTLELGDSALYLCASSLGDAVSYEQYFGPGTRLTVT.

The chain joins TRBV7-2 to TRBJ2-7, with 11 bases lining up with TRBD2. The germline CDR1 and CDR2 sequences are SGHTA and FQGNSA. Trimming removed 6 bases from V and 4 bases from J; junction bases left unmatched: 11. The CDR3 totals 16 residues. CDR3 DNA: TGTGCCAGCAGGGACTCTACTAGCGGGAGTCGGTACGAGCAGTACTTC. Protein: CASRDSTSGSRYEQYF.

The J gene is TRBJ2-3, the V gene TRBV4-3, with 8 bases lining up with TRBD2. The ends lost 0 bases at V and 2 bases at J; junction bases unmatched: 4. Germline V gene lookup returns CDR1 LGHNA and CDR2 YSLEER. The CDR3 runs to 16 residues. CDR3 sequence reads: CASSQDRGLVTDTQYF. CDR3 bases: TGCGCCAGCAGCCAAGATCGGGGACTAGTCACAGATACGCAGTATTTT.

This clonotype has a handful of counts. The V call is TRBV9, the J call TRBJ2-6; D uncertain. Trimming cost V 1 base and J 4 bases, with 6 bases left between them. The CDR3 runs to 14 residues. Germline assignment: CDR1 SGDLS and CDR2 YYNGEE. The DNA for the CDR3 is TGTGCCAGCAGCGTATCTCCCGGGGCCAACGTCCTGACTTTC. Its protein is CASSVSPGANVLTF.

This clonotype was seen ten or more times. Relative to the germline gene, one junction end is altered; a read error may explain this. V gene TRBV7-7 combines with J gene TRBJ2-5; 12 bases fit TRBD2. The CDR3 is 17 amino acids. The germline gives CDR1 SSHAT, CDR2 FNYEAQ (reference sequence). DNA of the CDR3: TGTGCTAGCAGCCGACTAGCGGGAGCCCCGGGGCAAGAGACCCAGTACTTC. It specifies CASSRLAGAPGQETQYF. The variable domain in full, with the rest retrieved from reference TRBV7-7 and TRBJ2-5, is GAGVSQSPRYKVTKRGQDVTLRCDPISSHATLYWYQQALGQGPEFLTYFNYEAQPDKSGLPSDRFSAERPEGSISTLTIQRTEQRDSAMYRCASSRLAGAPGQETQYFGPGTRLLVL.

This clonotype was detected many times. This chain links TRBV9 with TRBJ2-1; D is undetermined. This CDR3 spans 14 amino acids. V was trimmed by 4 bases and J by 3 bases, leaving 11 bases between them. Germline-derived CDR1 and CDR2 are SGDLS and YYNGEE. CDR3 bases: TGTGCCAGCAGCACAGACTTCCTCTACAATGAGCAGTTCTTC. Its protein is CASSTDFLYNEQFF.

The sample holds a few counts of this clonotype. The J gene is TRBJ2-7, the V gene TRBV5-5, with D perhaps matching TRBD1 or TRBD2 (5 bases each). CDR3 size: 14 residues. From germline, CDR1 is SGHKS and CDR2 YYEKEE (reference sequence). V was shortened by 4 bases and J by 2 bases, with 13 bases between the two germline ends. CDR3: CASSHRDGAYEQYF. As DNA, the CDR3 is TGTGCCAGCAGCCACCGGGACGGGGCCTACGAGCAGTACTTC.

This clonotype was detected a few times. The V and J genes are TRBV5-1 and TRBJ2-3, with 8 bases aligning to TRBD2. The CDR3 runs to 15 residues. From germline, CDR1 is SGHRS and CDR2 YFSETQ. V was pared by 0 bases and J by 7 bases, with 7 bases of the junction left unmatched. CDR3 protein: CASSLEAGASNTQYF. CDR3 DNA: TGCGCCAGCAGCTTGGAAGCGGGAGCGTCAAATACGCAGTATTTT. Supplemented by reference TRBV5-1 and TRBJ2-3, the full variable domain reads KAGVTQTPRYLIKTRGQQVTLSCSPISGHRSVSWYQQTPGQGLQFLFEYFSETQRNKGNFPGRFSGRQFSNSRSEMNVSTLELGDSALYLCASSLEAGASNTQYFGPGTRLTVL.

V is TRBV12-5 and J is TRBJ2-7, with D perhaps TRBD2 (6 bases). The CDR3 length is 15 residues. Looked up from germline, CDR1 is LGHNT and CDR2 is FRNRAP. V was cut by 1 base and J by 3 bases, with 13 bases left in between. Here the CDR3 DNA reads TGTGCTAGTGGTTTGGGGCCCGGGGGACTCTACGAGCAGTACTTC. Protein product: CASGLGPGGLYEQYF. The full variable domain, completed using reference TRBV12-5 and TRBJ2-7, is DARVTQTPRHKVTEMGQEVTMRCQPILGHNTVFWYRQTMMQGLELLAYFRNRAPLDDSGMPKDRFSAEMPDATLATLKIQPSEPRDSAVYFCASGLGPGGLYEQYFGPGTRLTVT.

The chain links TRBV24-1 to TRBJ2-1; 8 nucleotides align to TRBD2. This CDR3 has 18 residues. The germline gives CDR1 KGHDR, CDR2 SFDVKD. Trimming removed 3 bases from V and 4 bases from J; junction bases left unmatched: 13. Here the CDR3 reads CATSDPGGGLAEYNEQFF. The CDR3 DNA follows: TGTGCCACCAGTGATCCCGGCGGTGGACTAGCCGAATACAATGAGCAGTTCTTC.

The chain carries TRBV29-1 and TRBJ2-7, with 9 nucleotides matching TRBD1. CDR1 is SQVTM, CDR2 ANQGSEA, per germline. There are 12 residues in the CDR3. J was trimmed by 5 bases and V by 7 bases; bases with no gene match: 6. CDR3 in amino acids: CSAGTGSNEQYF. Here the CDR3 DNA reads TGCAGCGCCGGGACAGGGTCGAACGAGCAGTACTTC.

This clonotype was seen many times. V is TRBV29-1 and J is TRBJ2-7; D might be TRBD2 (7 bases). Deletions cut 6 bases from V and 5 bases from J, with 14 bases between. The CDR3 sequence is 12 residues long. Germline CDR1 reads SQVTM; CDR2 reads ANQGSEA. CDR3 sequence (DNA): TGCAGCGTAGACTCGGGGGGCGACGAGCAGTACTTC. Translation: CSVDSGGDEQYF.

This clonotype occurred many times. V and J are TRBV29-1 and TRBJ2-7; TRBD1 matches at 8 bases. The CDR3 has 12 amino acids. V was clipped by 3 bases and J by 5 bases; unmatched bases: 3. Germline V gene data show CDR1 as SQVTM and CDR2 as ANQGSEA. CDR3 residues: CSVERTGNEQYF. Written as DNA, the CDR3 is TGCAGCGTTGAGCGGACAGGGAACGAGCAGTACTTC.

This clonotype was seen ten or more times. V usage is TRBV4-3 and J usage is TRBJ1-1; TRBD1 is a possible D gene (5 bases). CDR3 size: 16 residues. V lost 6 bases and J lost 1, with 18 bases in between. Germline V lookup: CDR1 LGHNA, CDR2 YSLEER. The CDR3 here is CASSRKIGTANTEAFF. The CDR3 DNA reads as TGCGCCAGCAGTCGTAAGATCGGGACGGCGAACACTGAAGCTTTCTTT.

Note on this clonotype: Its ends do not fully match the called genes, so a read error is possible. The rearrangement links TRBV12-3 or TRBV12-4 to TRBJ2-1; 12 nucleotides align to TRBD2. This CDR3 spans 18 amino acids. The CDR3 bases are TGTACCAGCAGTTCGTGGACTAGCGGGACCCGCTCCTACAATGAGCAGTTCTTC. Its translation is CTSSSWTSGTRSYNEQFF.

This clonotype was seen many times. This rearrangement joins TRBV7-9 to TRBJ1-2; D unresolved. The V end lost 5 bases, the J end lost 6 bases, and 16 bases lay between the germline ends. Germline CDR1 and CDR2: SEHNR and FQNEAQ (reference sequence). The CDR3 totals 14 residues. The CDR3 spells CASSLSWGLDGYTF. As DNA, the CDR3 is TGTGCCAGCAGCCTGTCCTGGGGTCTCGATGGCTACACCTTC. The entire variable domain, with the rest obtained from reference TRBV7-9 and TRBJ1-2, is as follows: DTGVSQNPRHKITKRGQNVTFRCDPISEHNRLYWYRQTLGQGPEFLTYFQNEAQLEKSRLLSDRFSAERPKGSFSTLEIQRTEQGDSAMYLCASSLSWGLDGYTFGSGTRLTVV.

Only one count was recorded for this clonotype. In DNA, the CDR3 is TGCGCCAGCAGCTTGGTTTCCAGGGTAGCCCACGAGCAGTACTTC. As protein: CASSLVSRVAHEQYF. The gene calls are TRBV5-1 and TRBJ2-7; perhaps TRBD1 as D (5 bases). Per the germline V gene, CDR1 is SGHRS and CDR2 is YFSETQ. The CDR3 sequence is 15 residues long. Between the trimmed V and J ends, which lost 0 bases and 5 bases, there was a span of 15 bases.

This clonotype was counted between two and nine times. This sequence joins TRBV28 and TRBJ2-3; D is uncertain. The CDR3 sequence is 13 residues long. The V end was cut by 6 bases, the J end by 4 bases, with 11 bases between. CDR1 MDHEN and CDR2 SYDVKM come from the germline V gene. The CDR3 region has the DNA TGTGCCAGCAGCCCCGGACGGCCAGATACGCAGTATTTT. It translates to CASSPGRPDTQYF. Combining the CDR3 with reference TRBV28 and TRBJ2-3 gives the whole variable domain DVKVTQSSRYLVKRTGEKVFLECVQDMDHENMFWYRQDPGLGLRLIYFSYDVKMKEKGDIPEGYSVSREKKERFSLILESASTNQTSMYLCASSPGRPDTQYFGPGTRLTVL.

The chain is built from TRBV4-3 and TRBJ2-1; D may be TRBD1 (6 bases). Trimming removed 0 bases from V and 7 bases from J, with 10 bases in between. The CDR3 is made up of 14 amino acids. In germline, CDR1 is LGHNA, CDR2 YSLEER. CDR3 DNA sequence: TGCGCCAGCAGCCAAGATAGAAGGGGGAATGAGCAGTTCTTC. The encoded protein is CASSQDRRGNEQFF.

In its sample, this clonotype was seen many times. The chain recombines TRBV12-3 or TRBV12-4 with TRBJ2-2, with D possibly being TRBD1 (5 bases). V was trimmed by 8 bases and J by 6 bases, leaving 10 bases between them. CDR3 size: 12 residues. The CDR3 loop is CASGRVSGELFF. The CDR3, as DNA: TGTGCCAGCGGCAGGGTGTCCGGGGAGCTGTTTTTT.

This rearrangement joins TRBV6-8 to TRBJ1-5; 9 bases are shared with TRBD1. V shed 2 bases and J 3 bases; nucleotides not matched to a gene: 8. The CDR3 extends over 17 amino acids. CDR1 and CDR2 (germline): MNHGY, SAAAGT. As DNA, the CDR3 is TGTGCCAGCAGTTACCCCGGGACAGGGAGAGTCAATCAGCCCCAGCATTTT. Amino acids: CASSYPGTGRVNQPQHF.

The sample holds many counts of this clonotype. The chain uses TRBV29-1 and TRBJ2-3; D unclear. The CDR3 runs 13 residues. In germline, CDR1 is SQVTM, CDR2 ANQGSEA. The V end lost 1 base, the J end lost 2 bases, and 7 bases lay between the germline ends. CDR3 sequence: CSVEGRLTDTQYF. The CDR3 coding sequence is TGCAGCGTTGAAGGGCGGCTCACAGATACGCAGTATTTT.